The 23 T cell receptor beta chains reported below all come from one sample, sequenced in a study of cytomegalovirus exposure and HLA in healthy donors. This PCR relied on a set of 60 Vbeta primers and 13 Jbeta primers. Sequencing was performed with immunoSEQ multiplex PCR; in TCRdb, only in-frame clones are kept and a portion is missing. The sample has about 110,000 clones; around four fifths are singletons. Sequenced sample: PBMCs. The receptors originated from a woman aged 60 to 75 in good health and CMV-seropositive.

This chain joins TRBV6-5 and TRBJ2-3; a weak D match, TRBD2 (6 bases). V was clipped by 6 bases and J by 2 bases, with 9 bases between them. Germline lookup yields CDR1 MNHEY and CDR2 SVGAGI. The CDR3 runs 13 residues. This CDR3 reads CASRRDFTDTQYF. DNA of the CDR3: TGTGCCAGCAGGAGGGACTTCACAGATACGCAGTATTTT.

This CDR3 reads CASREQGYAHF. The CDR3 DNA reads TGTGCCAGCAGAGAACAGGGGTACGCCCACTTT. The rearrangement links TRBV28 to TRBJ1-6, with 7 bases fitting TRBD1. J was trimmed by 18 bases and V by 6 bases; bases with no gene match: 8. CDR1 MDHEN and CDR2 SYDVKM come from the germline V gene. The CDR3 has 11 residues. Filled out from reference TRBV28 and TRBJ1-6, the complete variable domain reads DVKVTQSSRYLVKRTGEKVFLECVQDMDHENMFWYRQDPGLGLRLIYFSYDVKMKEKGDIPEGYSVSREKKERFSLILESASTNQTSMYLCASREQGYAHFGNGTRLTVT.

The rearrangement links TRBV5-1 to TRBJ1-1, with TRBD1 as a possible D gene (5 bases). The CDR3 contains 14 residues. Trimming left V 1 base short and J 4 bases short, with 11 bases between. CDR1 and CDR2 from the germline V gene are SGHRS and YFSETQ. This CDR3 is CASSLLWGVTEAFF. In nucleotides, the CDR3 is TGCGCCAGCAGCTTGTTGTGGGGGGTCACTGAAGCTTTCTTT.

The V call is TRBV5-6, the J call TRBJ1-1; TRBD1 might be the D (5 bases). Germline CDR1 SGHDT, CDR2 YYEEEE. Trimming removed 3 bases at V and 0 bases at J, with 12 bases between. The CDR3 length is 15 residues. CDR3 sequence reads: CASSSQGYMNTEAFF. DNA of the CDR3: TGTGCCAGCAGCTCGCAGGGCTACATGAACACTGAAGCTTTCTTT.

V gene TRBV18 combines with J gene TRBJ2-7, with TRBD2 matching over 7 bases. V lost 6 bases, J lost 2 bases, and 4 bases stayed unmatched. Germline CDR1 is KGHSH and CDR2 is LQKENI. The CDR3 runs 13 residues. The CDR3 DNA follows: TGTGCCAGCTCCCTTAGCGGGCCCTACGAGCAGTACTTC. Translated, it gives CASSLSGPYEQYF. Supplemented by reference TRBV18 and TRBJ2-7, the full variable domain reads NAGVMQNPRHLVRRRGQEARLRCSPMKGHSHVYWYRQLPEEGLKFMVYLQKENIIDESGMPKERFSAEFPKEGPSILRIQQVVRGDSAAYFCASSLSGPYEQYFGPGTRLTVT.

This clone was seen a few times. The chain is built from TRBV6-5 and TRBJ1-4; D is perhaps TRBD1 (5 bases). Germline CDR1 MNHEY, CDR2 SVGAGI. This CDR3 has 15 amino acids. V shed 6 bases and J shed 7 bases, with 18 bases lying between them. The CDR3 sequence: CASSPAQGWGEKLFF. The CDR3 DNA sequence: TGTGCCAGCAGCCCGGCCCAGGGATGGGGTGAAAAACTGTTTTTT.

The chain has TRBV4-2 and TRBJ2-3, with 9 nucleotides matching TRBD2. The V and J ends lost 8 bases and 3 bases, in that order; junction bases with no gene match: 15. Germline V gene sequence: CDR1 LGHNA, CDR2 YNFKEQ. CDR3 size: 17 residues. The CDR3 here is CASHKSLSGRSTDTQYF. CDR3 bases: TGTGCCAGCCACAAGTCCCTTAGCGGGAGATCGACAGATACGCAGTATTTT.

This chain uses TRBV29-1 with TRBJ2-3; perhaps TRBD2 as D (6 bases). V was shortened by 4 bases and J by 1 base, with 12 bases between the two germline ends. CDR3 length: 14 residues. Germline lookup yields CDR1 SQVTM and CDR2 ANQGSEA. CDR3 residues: CSVAQRAGTDTQYF. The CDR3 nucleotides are TGCAGCGTTGCCCAGCGGGCGGGCACAGATACGCAGTATTTT.

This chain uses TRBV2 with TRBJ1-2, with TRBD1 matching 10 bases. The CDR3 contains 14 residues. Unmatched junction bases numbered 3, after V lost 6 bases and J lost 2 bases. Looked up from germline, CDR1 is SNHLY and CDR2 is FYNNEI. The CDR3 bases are TGTGCCAGCAGCAGACAGGGGGCGAACTATGGCTACACCTTC. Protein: CASSRQGANYGYTF.

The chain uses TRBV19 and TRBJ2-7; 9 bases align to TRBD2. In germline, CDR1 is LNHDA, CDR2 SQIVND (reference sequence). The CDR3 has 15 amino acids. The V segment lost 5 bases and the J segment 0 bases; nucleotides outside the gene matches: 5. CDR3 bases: TGTGCCAGTAGTCGTGTAGCGGGAGTCTCCTACGAGCAGTACTTC. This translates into CASSRVAGVSYEQYF.

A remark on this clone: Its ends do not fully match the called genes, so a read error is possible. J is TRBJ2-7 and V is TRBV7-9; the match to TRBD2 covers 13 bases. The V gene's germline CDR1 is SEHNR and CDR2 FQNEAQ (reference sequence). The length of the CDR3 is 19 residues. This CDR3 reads CSSSLATSGRRVGFYEQYF. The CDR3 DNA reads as TGTTCCAGCAGCTTAGCGACTAGCGGGAGGAGGGTCGGTTTCTACGAGCAGTACTTC.

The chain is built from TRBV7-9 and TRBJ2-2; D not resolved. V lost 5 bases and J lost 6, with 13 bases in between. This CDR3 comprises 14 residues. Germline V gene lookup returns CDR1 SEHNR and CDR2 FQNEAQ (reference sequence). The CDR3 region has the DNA TGTGCCAGCAGCCTGACTGGCGGTCCCGGGGAGCTGTTTTTT. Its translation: CASSLTGGPGELFF.

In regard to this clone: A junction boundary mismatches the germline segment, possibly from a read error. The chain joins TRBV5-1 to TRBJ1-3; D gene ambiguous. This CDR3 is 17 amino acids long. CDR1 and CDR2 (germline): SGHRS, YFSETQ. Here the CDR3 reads CASSLNRDTASGNAIYF. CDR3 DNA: TGCGCCAGCAGCTTGAACCGTGACACCGCTTCTGGAAACGCCATATATTTT.

In DNA form, the CDR3 reads TGCGCCAGCAGCCAAGACTCCGGGACATCTGCGACTAACTATGGCTACACCTTC. This sequence encodes CASSQDSGTSATNYGYTF. This rearrangement joins TRBV4-1 to TRBJ1-2; maybe TRBD1 (6 bases). Germline CDR1 MGHRA, CDR2 YSYEKL. The germline V and J ends were trimmed by 0 bases and 0 bases, with 17 bases remaining between them. CDR3 size: 18 residues.

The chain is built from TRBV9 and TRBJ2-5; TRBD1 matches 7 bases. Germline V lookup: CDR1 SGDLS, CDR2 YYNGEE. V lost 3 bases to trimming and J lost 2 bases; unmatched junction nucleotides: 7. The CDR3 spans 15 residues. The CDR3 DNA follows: TGTGCCAGCAGCGCAGAGGACAGGTCACAAGAGACCCAGTACTTC. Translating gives CASSAEDRSQETQYF.

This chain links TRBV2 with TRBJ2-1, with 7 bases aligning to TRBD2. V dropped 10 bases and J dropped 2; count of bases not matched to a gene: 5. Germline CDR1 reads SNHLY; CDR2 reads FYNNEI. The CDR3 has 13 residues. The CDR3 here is CAMSGTTYNEQFF. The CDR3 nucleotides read TGTGCCATGAGTGGGACTACCTACAATGAGCAGTTCTTC.

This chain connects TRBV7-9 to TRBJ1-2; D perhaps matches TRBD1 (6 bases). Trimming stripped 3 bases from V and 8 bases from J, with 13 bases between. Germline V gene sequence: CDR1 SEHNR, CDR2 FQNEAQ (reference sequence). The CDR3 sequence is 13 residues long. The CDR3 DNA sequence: TGTGCCAGCAGCTTTAGTCAGGGGATAGGCTACACCTTC. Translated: CASSFSQGIGYTF.

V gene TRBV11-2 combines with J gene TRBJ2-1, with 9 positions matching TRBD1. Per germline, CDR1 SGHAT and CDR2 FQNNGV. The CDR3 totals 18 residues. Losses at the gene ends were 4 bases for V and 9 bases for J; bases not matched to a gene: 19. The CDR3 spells CASSYGWRRDRALGEQFF. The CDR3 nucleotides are TGTGCCAGCAGCTACGGGTGGCGCCGGGACAGGGCCCTTGGTGAGCAGTTCTTC.

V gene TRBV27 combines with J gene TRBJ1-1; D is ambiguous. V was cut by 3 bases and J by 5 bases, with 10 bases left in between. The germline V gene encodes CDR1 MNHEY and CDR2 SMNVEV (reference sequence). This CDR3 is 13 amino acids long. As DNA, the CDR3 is TGTGCCAGCAGTTTTCTTACGGGGACTGAAGCTTTCTTT. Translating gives CASSFLTGTEAFF.

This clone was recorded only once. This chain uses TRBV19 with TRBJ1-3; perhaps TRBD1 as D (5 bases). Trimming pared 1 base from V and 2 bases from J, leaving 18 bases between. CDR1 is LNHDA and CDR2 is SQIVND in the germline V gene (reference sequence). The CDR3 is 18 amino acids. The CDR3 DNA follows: TGTGCCAGTAGTATAGGCCCCAGGCGGGGCGCGGCTGGAAACACCATATATTTT. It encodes CASSIGPRRGAAGNTIYF.

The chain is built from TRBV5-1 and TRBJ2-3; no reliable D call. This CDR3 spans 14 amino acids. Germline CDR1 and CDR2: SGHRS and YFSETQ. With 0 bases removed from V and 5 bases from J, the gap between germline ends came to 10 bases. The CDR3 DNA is TGCGCCAGCAGCTTGGACCCTACCCGAGATACGCAGTATTTT. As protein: CASSLDPTRDTQYF.

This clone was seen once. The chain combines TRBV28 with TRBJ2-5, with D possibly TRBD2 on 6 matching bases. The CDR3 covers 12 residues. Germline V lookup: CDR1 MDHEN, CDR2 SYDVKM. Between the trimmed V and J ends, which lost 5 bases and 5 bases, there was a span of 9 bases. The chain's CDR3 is CASSPREETQYF. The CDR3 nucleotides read TGTGCCAGCAGTCCCCGGGAGGAGACCCAGTACTTC. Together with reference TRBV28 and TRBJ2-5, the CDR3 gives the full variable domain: DVKVTQSSRYLVKRTGEKVFLECVQDMDHENMFWYRQDPGLGLRLIYFSYDVKMKEKGDIPEGYSVSREKKERFSLILESASTNQTSMYLCASSPREETQYFGPGTRLLVL.

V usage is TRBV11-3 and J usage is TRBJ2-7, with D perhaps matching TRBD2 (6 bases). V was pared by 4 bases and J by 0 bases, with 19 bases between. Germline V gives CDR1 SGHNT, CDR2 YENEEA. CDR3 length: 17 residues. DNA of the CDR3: TGTGCCAGCAGCTCATCAACCTCTAGCGCAAGCTCCTACGAGCAGTACTTC. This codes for CASSSSTSSASSYEQYF. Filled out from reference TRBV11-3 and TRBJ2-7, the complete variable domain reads EAGVVQSPRYKIIEKKQPVAFWCNPISGHNTLYWYLQNLGQGPELLIRYENEEAVDDSQLPKDRFSAERLKGVDSTLKIQPAELGDSAVYLCASSSSTSSASSYEQYFGPGTRLTVT.